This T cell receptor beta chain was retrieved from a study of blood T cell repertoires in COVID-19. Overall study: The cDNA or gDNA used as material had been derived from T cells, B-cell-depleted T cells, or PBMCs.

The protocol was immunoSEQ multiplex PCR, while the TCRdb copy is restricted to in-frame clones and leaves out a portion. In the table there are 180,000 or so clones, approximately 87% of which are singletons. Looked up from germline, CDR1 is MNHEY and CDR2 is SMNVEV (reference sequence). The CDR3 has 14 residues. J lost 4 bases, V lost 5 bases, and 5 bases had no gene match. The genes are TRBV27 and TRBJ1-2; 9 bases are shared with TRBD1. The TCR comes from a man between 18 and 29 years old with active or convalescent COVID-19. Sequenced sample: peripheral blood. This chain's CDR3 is CASSTRTGAYGYTF. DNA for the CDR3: TGTGCCAGCAGTACTCGGACAGGGGCCTATGGCTACACCTTC.